This T cell receptor (beta chain) was recovered during a study of T cells in narcolepsy. Overall study context: Patients with NT1 or NT2 and healthy control donors were enrolled. Study-level results: Autoreactive clonotypes reportedly recurred in blood of same and different patients, not controls. In some patient and control memory CD4+ samples, autoreactive clones were absent.

The CDR3 has 13 residues. CDR1 and CDR2 (germline): MNHEY, SVGAGI. The ends were cut back, 8 bases at V and 1 base at J, with 9 bases in the middle. Measured with immunoSEQ multiplex PCR; TCRdb has only the in-frame clones, and not every one. The sample yields some 30,000 clones, about 76% seen once. As concerns this clone: Its antigen is unidentified.

The receptor was derived from a human donor with narcolepsy. The chain joins TRBV6-5 to TRBJ1-5, with D uncertain. The sample consisted of CD45RA- memory CD4+ T cells from PBMCs. In nucleotides, the CDR3 is TGTGCCAGCGCGAGGTTGAGCAATCAGCCCCAGCATTTT. It translates to CASARLSNQPQHF.